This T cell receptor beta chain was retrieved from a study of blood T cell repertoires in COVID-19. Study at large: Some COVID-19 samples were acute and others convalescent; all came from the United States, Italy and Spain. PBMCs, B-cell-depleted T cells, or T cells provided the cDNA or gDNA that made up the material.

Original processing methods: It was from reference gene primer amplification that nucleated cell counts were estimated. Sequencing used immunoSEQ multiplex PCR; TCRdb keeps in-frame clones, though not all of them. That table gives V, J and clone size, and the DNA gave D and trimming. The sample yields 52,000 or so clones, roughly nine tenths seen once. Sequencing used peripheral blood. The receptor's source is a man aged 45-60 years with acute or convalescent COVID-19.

In DNA form, the CDR3 reads TGTGCCAGCAGCTCAGGGGAGACCCAGTACTTC. Residues: CASSSGETQYF. The gene calls are TRBV7-2 and TRBJ2-5; D is perhaps TRBD1 (5 bases). The CDR3 has 11 residues. Germline lookup yields CDR1 SGHTA and CDR2 FQGNSA. Trimming took 4 bases from V and 5 from J, leaving 5 bases between them.